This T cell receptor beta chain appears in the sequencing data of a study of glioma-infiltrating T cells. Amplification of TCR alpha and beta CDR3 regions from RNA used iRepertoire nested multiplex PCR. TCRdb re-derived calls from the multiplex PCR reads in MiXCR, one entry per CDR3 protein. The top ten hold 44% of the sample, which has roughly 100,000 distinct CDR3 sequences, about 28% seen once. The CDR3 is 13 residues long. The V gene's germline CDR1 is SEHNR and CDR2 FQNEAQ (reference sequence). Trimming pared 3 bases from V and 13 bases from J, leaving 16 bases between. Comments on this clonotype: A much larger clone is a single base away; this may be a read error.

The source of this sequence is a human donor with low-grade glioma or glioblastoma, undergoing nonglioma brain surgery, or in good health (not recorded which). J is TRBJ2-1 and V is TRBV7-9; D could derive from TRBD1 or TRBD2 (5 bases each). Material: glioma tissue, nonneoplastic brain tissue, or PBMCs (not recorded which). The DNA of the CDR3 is TGTGCCAGCAGCTTCGGGACGGTGGAGACCCAGTTCTTC. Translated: CASSFGTVETQFF.